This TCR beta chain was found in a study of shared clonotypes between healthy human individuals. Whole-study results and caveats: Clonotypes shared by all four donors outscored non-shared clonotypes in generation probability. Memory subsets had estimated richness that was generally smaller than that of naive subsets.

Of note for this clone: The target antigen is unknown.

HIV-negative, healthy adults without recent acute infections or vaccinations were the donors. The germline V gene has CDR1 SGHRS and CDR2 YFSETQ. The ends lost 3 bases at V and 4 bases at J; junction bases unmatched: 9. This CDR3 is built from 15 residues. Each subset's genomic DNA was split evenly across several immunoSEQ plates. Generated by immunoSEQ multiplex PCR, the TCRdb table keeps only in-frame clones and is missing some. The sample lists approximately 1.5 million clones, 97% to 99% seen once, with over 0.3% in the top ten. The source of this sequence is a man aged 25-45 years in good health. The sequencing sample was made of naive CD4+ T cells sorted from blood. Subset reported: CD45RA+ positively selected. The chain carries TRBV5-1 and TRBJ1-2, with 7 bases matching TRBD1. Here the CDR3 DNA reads TGCGCCAGCAGCTCCCAAAAGACAGGGTCCTATGGCTACACCTTC. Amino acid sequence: CASSSQKTGSYGYTF.